The present T cell receptor (beta chain) was sequenced within a study of CD4 and CD8 cells across lung adenocarcinoma regions. TCRdb reprocessed the PCR reads via MiXCR and lists one record per CDR3 protein. The data hold under 10,000 distinct CDR3 sequences, with 51% observed a single time. Localized lung adenocarcinoma, a non-small cell lung cancer, affected the donors. The ends were cut back, 6 bases at V and 5 bases at J, with 10 bases in the middle. Germline-derived CDR1 and CDR2 are WSHSY and SAAADI. This CDR3 has 12 residues. The clonotype originates from a male donor with lung adenocarcinoma. The CD4 and CD8 labels of this study may be unreliable. Sequencing input: CD4+ T cells from the margin of a lung tumor. The rearrangement links TRBV10-2 to TRBJ1-1, with D unresolved. CDR3 DNA sequence: TGCGCCAGCAGCTTCGGTGGGACTGAAGCTTTCTTT. Protein: CASSFGGTEAFF.